This T cell receptor (beta chain) derives from a study of shared clonotypes between healthy human individuals. Between the trimmed V and J ends, which lost 4 bases and 5 bases, there was a span of 11 bases. The CDR3 has 13 amino acids. Germline V lookup: CDR1 LNHNV, CDR2 YYDKDF (reference sequence). Deep was the level at which the assay was run. Only in-frame clones appear in the TCRdb table, and some are missing; sequencing was by immunoSEQ multiplex PCR. This table holds approximately 2,300,000 clones, around 92% found once. This chain uses TRBV15 with TRBJ1-2, with a tentative D call TRBD1 (6 bases). This sequence originates from a man aged 18 to 35 in good health. Some clones in this sample may be carry-over from other donors' samples. The sample consisted of naive CD4+ T cells from PBMCs. Subset indicated: CD45RA+ positively selected. The CDR3 DNA reads as TGTGCCACCAGCACCGGGGGGCGGTATGGCTACACCTTC. This codes for CATSTGGRYGYTF. Combining the CDR3 with reference TRBV15 and TRBJ1-2 gives the whole variable domain DAMVIQNPRYQVTQFGKPVTLSCSQTLNHNVMYWYQQKSSQAPKLLFHYYDKDFNNEADTPDNFQSRRPNTSFCFLDIRSPGLGDTAMYLCATSTGGRYGYTFGSGTRLTVV.